Following are 3 T cell receptor beta chains from one sample sequenced in a study of CD8+CD57+ T cells in acquired aplastic anemia. For CDR3 and TCR beta VDJ profiling, genomic DNA was the template used. Using its own MiXCR run on the reads, TCRdb lists one record per CDR3 protein. The data hold more than 150,000 distinct CDR3 sequences, with approximately 45% observed a single time. The sample consisted of sorted CD4+, CD8+, or CD8+CD57+ T cells (not recorded which) from PBMCs. These receptors all stem from a human donor in good health.

This chain connects TRBV19 to TRBJ1-1; D not resolved. The V and J ends lost 5 bases and 7 bases respectively, with 11 bases between them. The CDR3 covers 12 residues. Germline V lookup: CDR1 LNHDA, CDR2 SQIVND (reference sequence). The CDR3 reads CASSSPLSEAFF. Here the CDR3 DNA reads TGTGCCAGTAGTTCCCCCCTCAGTGAAGCTTTCTTT.

The rearrangement joins TRBV7-2 to TRBJ1-2; the D is unclear. The CDR3 is made up of 12 amino acids. The V end was cut by 5 bases, the J end by 8 bases, with 12 bases between. The germline V gene encodes CDR1 SGHTA and CDR2 FQGNSA. The CDR3 loop reads CASSLELGGYTF. The CDR3 region has the DNA TGTGCCAGCAGCCTCGAGTTGGGGGGCTACACCTTC.

This chain joins TRBV2 and TRBJ2-7; D unclear. V lost 3 bases, J lost 2 bases, and 8 bases lay in between. The CDR3 length is 13 residues. Germline CDR1 SNHLY, CDR2 FYNNEI. The CDR3 DNA is TGTGCCAGCAGTGACGACTTAACCTACGAGCAGTACTTC. It encodes CASSDDLTYEQYF.